A single sample is the source of the 10 T cell receptor beta chains below, sequenced in a study of T-cell memory formation after mild COVID-19. MiXCR, run by TCRdb on the 5' RACE reads, gives a single entry per CDR3 protein. The sample has tens of thousands of distinct CDR3 sequences; around a quarter are singletons. Material for sequencing was PBMCs or a T cell subset sorted from them (not recorded which). The receptors shown here come from a man aged 18-30 years who had mild COVID-19 (a few samples of this study predate the infection). Cell type and time point are not known.

This clonotype was counted between two and nine times. The rearrangement joins TRBV7-6 to TRBJ2-5, with TRBD2 matching over 8 bases. The J segment lost 5 bases and the V segment lost 1 base, leaving 6 bases of the junction unmatched. CDR3 length: 15 amino acids. The germline CDR1 and CDR2 sequences are SGHVS and FNYEAQ. CDR3 DNA: TGTGCCAGCAGCTTAGGAGCGGGGGACGGCGAGACCCAGTACTTC. This codes for CASSLGAGDGETQYF.

This clonotype appeared a few times. The chain is built from TRBV5-1 and TRBJ2-2; D may be TRBD1 (5 bases). The CDR3 contains 15 residues. The V and J ends lost 2 bases and 4 bases respectively, with 12 bases between them. CDR1 is SGHRS, CDR2 YFSETQ, per germline. The CDR3 here is CASSLIRDRTGELFF. CDR3 DNA: TGCGCCAGCAGCTTAATCAGGGATCGCACCGGGGAGCTGTTTTTT.

This clonotype was detected only a few times. V usage is TRBV6-5 and J usage is TRBJ2-1; 10 bases agree with TRBD2. The V segment lost 6 bases and the J segment 5 bases; nucleotides outside the gene matches: 7. This CDR3 is 15 amino acids long. Germline-derived CDR1 and CDR2 are MNHEY and SVGAGI. CDR3 DNA sequence: TGTGCCAGCAGCCGGAGCGGGGGGGCGGACAATGAGCAGTTCTTC. Translating gives CASSRSGGADNEQFF.

The genes are TRBV20-1 and TRBJ1-2; D is perhaps TRBD1 (5 bases). CDR3 size: 15 residues. Germline loops: CDR1 DFQATT, CDR2 SNEGSKA (reference sequence). V was shortened by 0 bases and J by 8 bases, with 19 bases between the two germline ends. CDR3 region: CSARDKAQGAGGYTF. DNA for the CDR3: TGCAGTGCTAGAGATAAGGCCCAAGGGGCGGGAGGCTACACCTTC.

This chain links TRBV7-2 with TRBJ2-7, with 9 bases lining up with TRBD2. After removal of 1 base from V and 2 bases from J, the junction contained 9 bases not matched to a gene. The CDR3 consists of 17 residues. The germline CDR1 and CDR2 sequences are SGHTA and FQGNSA. DNA of the CDR3: TGTGCCAGCAGCTTAGGGGCCGCGGGGGGGAGGGCCTACGAGCAGTACGTC. It specifies CASSLGAAGGRAYEQYV.

This clonotype appeared many times. This chain joins TRBV5-6 and TRBJ2-1, with 11 bases aligning to TRBD2. The CDR3 spans 14 residues. CDR1 SGHDT and CDR2 YYEEEE come from the germline V gene. V lost 4 bases and J lost 5; bases outside the gene matches: 2. Here the CDR3 DNA reads TGTGCCAGCAGCCCGGGACTAGCGGACAATGAGCAGTTCTTC. Protein sequence: CASSPGLADNEQFF.

This clonotype showed up just a few times. Here the CDR3 reads CASSRMDRVGTEAFF. The CDR3 coding sequence is TGCGCCAGCAGCCGGATGGACAGGGTGGGCACTGAAGCTTTCTTT. The chain links TRBV4-1 to TRBJ1-1; 8 bases match TRBD1. From germline, CDR1 is MGHRA and CDR2 YSYEKL. The length of the CDR3 is 15 residues. Trimming cost V 4 bases and J 4 bases; bases outside gene matches: 8.

In its sample, this clonotype was seen many times. The chain couples TRBV20-1 to TRBJ2-3; 9 positions agree with TRBD2. CDR1 is DFQATT, CDR2 SNEGSKA, per germline (reference sequence). The J segment lost 6 bases and the V segment lost 5 bases, leaving 12 bases of the junction unmatched. This CDR3 region has 15 residues. As DNA, the CDR3 is TGCAGTGCTCTGACTGGGCGCGGGGGGGCCGATACGCAGTATTTT. Protein product: CSALTGRGGADTQYF.

The chain employs TRBV7-3 and TRBJ2-3; 11 nucleotides agree with TRBD2. The CDR3 covers 16 residues. Losses at the gene ends were 4 bases for V and 4 bases for J; bases not matched to a gene: 7. Germline CDR1 SGHTA, CDR2 FQGTGA. This CDR3 reads CASSSSSGGPADTQYF. The CDR3 nucleotides read TGTGCCAGCAGCTCCTCTAGCGGGGGGCCCGCAGATACGCAGTATTTT.

In this sample, this clonotype turned up a few times. The chain couples TRBV9 to TRBJ1-1; D not resolved. The CDR3 spans 14 residues. Germline V lookup: CDR1 SGDLS, CDR2 YYNGEE. Trimming pared 1 base from V and 4 bases from J, leaving 11 bases between. The chain's CDR3 is CASSVYGVGTEAFF. Here the CDR3 DNA reads TGTGCCAGCAGCGTATATGGGGTAGGCACTGAAGCTTTCTTT.